This T cell receptor beta chain came from a study of brain T cells in children with intractable seizures. At least one anti-epileptic drug was given before surgery. A word on this clone: Its target is not known.

Here immunoSEQ multiplex PCR was the method, and the copy in TCRdb shows in-frame clones only, minus some. Of roughly 120,000 clones in the sample, roughly 92% were seen once. Study-wide points: HCMV serostatus was not known, and viral specificity came from CDR3 similarity only. Clones missing pre-surgery may reflect undersampling of that blood sample.

Germline CDR1 and CDR2: LGHDT and YNNKEL (reference sequence). The length of the CDR3 is 19 residues. Trimming removed 4 bases from V and 3 bases from J, with 25 bases in between. Sequences were derived from peripheral blood, sampled at surgery. The clonotype originates from a boy under three years old with hemimegalencephaly and intractable seizures. This chain connects TRBV3-1 (or the pseudogene TRBV3-2) to TRBJ2-1; D is uncertain. The CDR3 region is CASSPNLGIYVQLYNEQFF. The CDR3 bases are TGTGCCAGCAGCCCTAACTTGGGGATTTACGTCCAGCTCTACAATGAGCAGTTCTTC.